These 30 T cell receptor beta chains were sequenced from one sample in a study of blood T cell repertoires in COVID-19. The assay was immunoSEQ multiplex PCR, and TCRdb's table has in-frame clones only and misses some. Of about 130,000 clones listed, roughly 71% are singletons. The sequencing sample was made of peripheral blood. Receptors originate from an older man with acute or convalescent COVID-19.

J is TRBJ1-1 and V is TRBV19; 10 bases match TRBD1. Germline CDR1 reads LNHDA; CDR2 reads SQIVND (reference sequence). The V and J ends lost 5 bases and 7 bases, in that order; junction bases with no gene match: 7. The CDR3 spans 14 residues. This CDR3 reads CASSQSDRGIEAFF. Here the CDR3 DNA reads TGTGCCAGTAGTCAGTCGGACAGGGGGATTGAAGCTTTCTTT.

The chain recombines TRBV5-6 with TRBJ2-7, with TRBD2 as a possible D gene (5 bases). Germline loops: CDR1 SGHDT, CDR2 YYEEEE. The CDR3 has 12 amino acids. Trimming took off 2 bases at V and 6 bases at J, with 9 bases between the two ends. The CDR3 coding sequence is TGTGCCAGCAGCTTTGGACTGTCCGAGCAGTACTTC. It codes for CASSFGLSEQYF.

The chain is built from TRBV2 and TRBJ2-2, with unresolved D. The CDR3 length is 11 residues. Germline V lookup: CDR1 SNHLY, CDR2 FYNNEI. Between the trimmed V and J ends, which lost 2 bases and 13 bases, there was a span of 8 bases. The CDR3 sequence: CASSEPSRLFF. CDR3 nucleotide sequence: TGTGCCAGCAGTGAACCCAGTCGGCTGTTTTTT.

The chain employs TRBV25-1 and TRBJ2-6, with D maybe TRBD2 (5 bases). Germline assignment: CDR1 MGHDK and CDR2 SYGVNS. V was clipped by 1 base and J by 10 bases, with 11 bases between them. The CDR3 extends over 14 amino acids. The CDR3 bases are TGTGCCAGCAGTGAATTAAGGTCGGGGAACGTCCTGACTTTC. It codes for CASSELRSGNVLTF.

The rearrangement uses TRBV10-3 and TRBJ1-2; the match to TRBD1 covers 9 bases. J lost 2 bases, V lost 2 bases, and 0 bases had no gene match. The CDR3 contains 14 residues. Germline V lookup: CDR1 ENHRY, CDR2 SYGVKD. CDR3 amino acids: CAISEGTGNYGYTF. For the CDR3, the DNA is TGTGCCATCAGTGAGGGGACAGGGAACTATGGCTACACCTTC.

The V gene is TRBV5-6, the J gene TRBJ1-1, with 7 nucleotides matching TRBD1. This CDR3 contains 16 residues. Looked up from germline, CDR1 is SGHDT and CDR2 is YYEEEE. The V segment lost 0 bases and the J segment 0 bases; nucleotides outside the gene matches: 5. The CDR3 DNA is TGTGCCAGCAGCTTGGACAGGGGAGAGATGAACACTGAAGCTTTCTTT. Protein sequence: CASSLDRGEMNTEAFF. The variable domain in full, completed from reference TRBV5-6 and TRBJ1-1, reads DAGVTQSPTHLIKTRGQQVTLRCSPKSGHDTVSWYQQALGQGPQFIFQYYEEEERQRGNFPDRFSGHQFPNYSSELNVNALLLGDSALYLCASSLDRGEMNTEAFFGQGTRLTVV.

The genes are TRBV24-1 and TRBJ2-2; 8 bases align to TRBD1. The trim removed 7 bases at V and 8 bases at J, leaving 8 bases unmatched. CDR3 length equals 14 residues. Looked up from germline, CDR1 is KGHDR and CDR2 is SFDVKD. CDR3 nucleotides: TGTGCCACCAGAGGACAGGGTGACATTGGGGAGCTGTTTTTT. This translates into CATRGQGDIGELFF.

This clone was observed a single time. The rearrangement joins TRBV11-2 to TRBJ1-5; 9 bases line up with TRBD1. The CDR3 is 15 amino acids. V trimming: 0 bases; J trimming: 4 bases; junction bases outside the gene matches: 1. Looked up from germline, CDR1 is SGHAT and CDR2 is FQNNGV. CDR3 protein: CASSLDGTGNQPQHF. The CDR3 coding sequence is TGTGCCAGCAGCTTAGATGGGACAGGGAATCAGCCCCAGCATTTT.

This clone was picked up a small number of times. This chain uses TRBV11-2 with TRBJ2-2, with TRBD1 identical over 8 bases. The CDR3 has 13 amino acids. The germline CDR1 and CDR2 sequences are SGHAT and FQNNGV. J lost 8 bases, V lost 5 bases, and 4 bases had no gene match. The CDR3 loop reads CASSPQGAGELFF. CDR3 DNA: TGTGCCAGCAGCCCTCAGGGGGCTGGGGAGCTGTTTTTT.

The chain has TRBV4-3 and TRBJ2-7, with D perhaps TRBD1 (5 bases). In germline, CDR1 is LGHNA, CDR2 YSLEER. The CDR3 extends over 16 amino acids. The ends were cut back, 0 bases at V and 7 bases at J, with 19 bases in the middle. The CDR3 DNA is TGCGCCAGCAGCCAAGATTCCATAATAGGGGCTGGAGAGCAGTACTTC. Amino acids: CASSQDSIIGAGEQYF.

The V call is TRBV25-1, the J call TRBJ1-1; 7 bases map to TRBD1. Germline trimming cut 2 bases from V and 7 bases from J; bases unmatched to any gene: 7. In germline, CDR1 is MGHDK, CDR2 SYGVNS. The CDR3 has 14 amino acids. The CDR3 is CASSERRGLGEAFF. CDR3 sequence (DNA): TGTGCCAGCAGTGAACGGAGGGGGCTCGGTGAAGCTTTCTTT. The variable domain in full, with the rest retrieved from reference TRBV25-1 and TRBJ1-1, is EADIYQTPRYLVIGTGKKITLECSQTMGHDKMYWYQQDPGMELHLIHYSYGVNSTEKGDLSSESTVSRIRTEHFPLTLESARPSHTSQYLCASSERRGLGEAFFGQGTRLTVV.

This sequence joins TRBV2 and TRBJ2-3; 8 bases align to TRBD1. The J segment lost 3 bases and the V segment lost 8 bases, leaving 1 base of the junction unmatched. The CDR3 length is 12 residues. Germline-derived CDR1 and CDR2 are SNHLY and FYNNEI. The CDR3 sequence: CASDRGTDTQYF. The CDR3 bases are TGTGCCAGCGACAGGGGAACAGATACGCAGTATTTT.

This chain uses TRBV15 with TRBJ2-7; TRBD2 is a possible D gene (5 bases). Germline CDR1 is LNHNV and CDR2 is YYDKDF (reference sequence). CDR3 length: 14 residues. The V end lost 6 bases, the J end lost 6 bases, and 18 bases lay between the germline ends. In DNA form, the CDR3 reads TGTGCCACCAGTCTGAGAGGGAAGGGAACCGAGCAGTACTTC. It encodes CATSLRGKGTEQYF.

V is TRBV3-1 (or the pseudogene TRBV3-2) and J is TRBJ1-1; weak D call: TRBD1 (6 bases). The CDR3 consists of 13 residues. The germline V gene has CDR1 LGHDT and CDR2 YNNKEL (reference sequence). The germline V and J ends were trimmed by 3 bases and 8 bases, with 13 bases remaining between them. In nucleotides, the CDR3 is TGTGCCAGCAGCCACGGTACGCAGGGGGAAGCTTTCTTT. Translation gives CASSHGTQGEAFF.

This clone was recorded a few times. The chain links TRBV18 to TRBJ2-3; D is undetermined. Germline CDR1 is KGHSH and CDR2 is LQKENI. The CDR3 is made up of 14 amino acids. V lost 1 base and J lost 3, with 8 bases in between. CDR3 coding DNA: TGTGCCAGCTCACCACGTCCTCTTACAGATACGCAGTATTTT. Protein product: CASSPRPLTDTQYF.

This clone was seen just once. The same CDR3 can be traced to other DNA sequences in this sample. The J gene is TRBJ1-1, the V gene TRBV7-8; tentative D call: TRBD1 (5 bases). This CDR3 comprises 14 residues. In germline, CDR1 is SGHVS, CDR2 FQNEAQ. With 3 bases removed from V and 0 bases from J, the gap between germline ends came to 8 bases. CDR3 amino acids: CASSLAGMNTEAFF. DNA for the CDR3: TGTGCCAGCAGCTTGGCAGGGATGAACACTGAAGCTTTCTTT.

The chain employs TRBV6-1 and TRBJ2-7; TRBD1 is a possible D gene (6 bases). V gave up 1 base and J gave up 4 bases, with 20 bases separating them. CDR3 size: 17 residues. From germline, CDR1 is MNHNS and CDR2 SASEGT. CDR3: CASSEGGLGLSVYEQYF. The CDR3 DNA reads as TGTGCCAGCAGTGAAGGGGGGCTAGGTCTTTCGGTTTACGAGCAGTACTTC.

The chain recombines TRBV14 with TRBJ2-2; perhaps TRBD2 as D (5 bases). Trimming removed 4 bases at V and 6 bases at J, with 15 bases between. The CDR3 has 15 amino acids. CDR1 and CDR2 from the germline V gene are SGHDN and FVKESK. The chain's CDR3 is CASSLPGIRAGELFF. CDR3 DNA sequence: TGTGCCAGCAGCCTGCCGGGGATCAGAGCCGGGGAGCTGTTTTTT.

The chain is built from TRBV6-6 and TRBJ2-3; 10 bases map to TRBD2. The CDR3 runs to 15 residues. Trimming took 1 base from V and 5 from J; bases not matched to a gene: 3. From germline, CDR1 is MNHNY and CDR2 SVGAGI (reference sequence). Here the CDR3 reads CASSYLASGGDTQYF. The DNA of the CDR3 is TGTGCCAGCAGTTACTTGGCTAGCGGGGGAGATACGCAGTATTTT.

This chain links TRBV3-1 (or the pseudogene TRBV3-2) with TRBJ2-3; D is uncertain. Trimming shortened V by 4 bases and J by 4 bases, and 3 bases separated the two germline ends. The CDR3 length is 11 residues. The germline CDR1 and CDR2 sequences are LGHDT and YNNKEL (reference sequence). CDR3 DNA: TGTGCCAGCAGCCGCGCAGATACGCAGTATTTT. This encodes CASSRADTQYF.

This clone turned up a few times. The V and J genes are TRBV7-2 and TRBJ2-7; TRBD1 matches 7 bases. CDR1 SGHTA and CDR2 FQGNSA come from the germline V gene. The CDR3 runs to 14 residues. Trimming at V came to 5 bases and at J to 1 base, leaving 5 bases not matched to a gene. This CDR3 reads CASSPRQGSYEQYF. CDR3 DNA sequence: TGTGCCAGCAGCCCGAGACAGGGTTCCTACGAGCAGTACTTC. The full variable domain, rest sourced from reference TRBV7-2 and TRBJ2-7, is GAGVSQSPSNKVTEKGKDVELRCDPISGHTALYWYRQSLGQGLEFLIYFQGNSAPDKSGLPSDRFSAERTGGSVSTLTIQRTQQEDSAVYLCASSPRQGSYEQYFGPGTRLTVT.

The chain has TRBV24-1 and TRBJ2-7; D possibly corresponds to TRBD2 (5 bases). Germline loops: CDR1 KGHDR, CDR2 SFDVKD. The CDR3 is 12 residues long. Trimming took 2 bases from V and 7 from J, leaving 8 bases between them. The CDR3 DNA follows: TGTGCCACCAGTGATTCGAGGGATGAGCAGTACTTC. Translating gives CATSDSRDEQYF.

The genes are TRBV9 and TRBJ2-7; 7 nucleotides align to TRBD2. CDR1 is SGDLS and CDR2 is YYNGEE in the germline V gene. The CDR3 has 14 residues. The V gene end was trimmed by 4 bases and the J gene end by 3 bases; junction bases not matched to a gene: 7. CDR3 DNA: TGTGCCAGCAGCCAAGGCCAGCGGGGCTACGAGCAGTACTTC. It specifies CASSQGQRGYEQYF.

The J gene is TRBJ2-3, the V gene TRBV7-9, with D possibly being TRBD2 (6 bases). This CDR3 comprises 16 residues. The germline V gene encodes CDR1 SEHNR and CDR2 FQNEAQ (reference sequence). The V end lost 5 bases, the J end lost 0 bases, and 15 bases lay between the germline ends. CDR3 sequence reads: CASSLLAWGSTDTQYF. CDR3 nucleotides: TGTGCCAGCAGCCTTCTAGCGTGGGGGAGCACAGATACGCAGTATTTT.

The chain links TRBV5-1 to TRBJ2-5; D is unresolved. This CDR3 is 13 amino acids long. From germline, CDR1 is SGHRS and CDR2 YFSETQ. Trimming removed 4 bases at V and 4 bases at J, with 11 bases between. The CDR3 sequence: CASSPGPLETQYF. The CDR3, as DNA: TGCGCCAGCAGCCCGGGTCCCCTAGAGACCCAGTACTTC.

This chain uses TRBV10-3 with TRBJ2-7; the D is unclear. Trimming cost V 5 bases and J 2 bases, with 13 bases left between them. This CDR3 is 14 amino acids long. CDR1 ENHRY and CDR2 SYGVKD come from the germline V gene. CDR3 nucleotides: TGTGCCATCAGTCTCCCCCCGCCGGCCTACGAGCAGTACTTC. Translation gives CAISLPPPAYEQYF.

V and J are TRBV9 and TRBJ2-7; possible D gene TRBD2, 7 bases. This CDR3 is 13 amino acids long. In germline, CDR1 is SGDLS, CDR2 YYNGEE. Trimming shortened V by 0 bases and J by 6 bases, and 10 bases separated the two germline ends. The CDR3 reads CASSVEGGFEQYF. CDR3 sequence (DNA): TGTGCCAGCAGCGTAGAGGGGGGGTTCGAGCAGTACTTC.

The V and J genes are TRBV14 and TRBJ2-1, with 8 nucleotides matching TRBD2. In germline, CDR1 is SGHDN, CDR2 FVKESK. The CDR3 contains 18 residues. Unmatched junction bases numbered 9, after V lost 0 bases and J lost 2 bases. The CDR3 coding sequence is TGTGCCAGCAGCCAAGATCGGGGGGGTCGCCTTCCCTACAATGAGCAGTTCTTC. Translating it yields CASSQDRGGRLPYNEQFF.

The chain is built from TRBV12-3 or TRBV12-4 and TRBJ1-2, with 8 bases matching TRBD1. This CDR3 has 13 amino acids. With V trimmed by 10 bases and J by 2 bases, 6 bases remained unmatched. The CDR3 spells CATEGTGNYGYTF. The CDR3 nucleotides are TGTGCCACCGAAGGGACAGGAAACTATGGCTACACCTTC.

This clone was detected only once. CDR3 sequence: CSVESGRAFF. CDR3 coding DNA: TGCAGCGTTGAAAGCGGAAGAGCTTTCTTT. The chain uses TRBV29-1 and TRBJ1-1; D uncertain. V was trimmed by 2 bases and J by 10 bases, leaving 8 bases between them. This CDR3 spans 10 amino acids. Germline V lookup: CDR1 SQVTM, CDR2 ANQGSEA.